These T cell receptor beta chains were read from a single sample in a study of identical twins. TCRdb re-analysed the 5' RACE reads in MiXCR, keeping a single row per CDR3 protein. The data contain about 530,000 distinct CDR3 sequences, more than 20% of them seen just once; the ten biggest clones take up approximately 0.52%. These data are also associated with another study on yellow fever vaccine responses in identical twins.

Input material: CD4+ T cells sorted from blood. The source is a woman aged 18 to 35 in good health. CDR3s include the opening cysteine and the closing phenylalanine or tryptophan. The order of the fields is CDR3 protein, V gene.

CASSLGQTSGGNIQYF,TRBV5-1
CASNSGSNQPQHF,TRBV10-2
CASSLWGEGAQPQHF,TRBV28
CASSAEWNTEAFF,TRBV19
CASPRVDSGGAEETQYF,TRBV6-2/TRBV6-3
CASSSLALTYEQYF,TRBV12-3/TRBV12-4
CASTTNGILAGRNEQFF,TRBV7-9
CASSLHPTDTQYF,TRBV11-3
CASSFRGVNTEAFF,TRBV6-5
CASGSRTGSSYEQYF,TRBV12-3/TRBV12-4
CASSEPHGSNYGYTF,TRBV6-1
CAISGPTPETGVGNTIYF,TRBV10-3
CASQPVPNTGELFF,TRBV12-3/TRBV12-4
CSVGTLREAEAFF,TRBV29-1
CSARDFLTAYEQYF,TRBV20-1
CASSRTVVATQYF,TRBV7-3
CASSLSGMHNEQFF,TRBV27
CASSSSGIGSTEAFF,TRBV12-3/TRBV12-4
CSVGASGTGEQFF,TRBV29-1
CASSYTTSGSPADTQYF,TRBV6-5
CASSPRAGPNTEAFF,TRBV3-1
CASSQDRASSYNEQFF,TRBV6-1
CASHIGTHTDTQYF,TRBV28
CASSINGATGDTQYF,TRBV19
CASSSPGMIRPLNTEAFF,TRBV12-3/TRBV12-4
CAISVRELHTGGINGGYTF,TRBV10-3
CASRTGTGMNTEAFF,TRBV5-1
CASSNSPSYQPQHF,TRBV12-3/TRBV12-4
CASRSKPGQRDQPQHF,TRBV12-3/TRBV12-4
CASSLGVGVFRTDTQYF,TRBV5-1
CSARDQADTQYF,TRBV20-1
CASSLGGTNTGELFF,TRBV5-1
CASSLLLAGASDEQFF,TRBV5-1
CASSQTTNTGELFF,TRBV6-1
CASSLGPMNTEAFF,TRBV7-9
CASSDVRGGTYNEQFF,TRBV5-5
CATSGKRGGRDTDTQYF,TRBV24-1
CASSQVVGLARYNEQFF,TRBV4-1
CASSLIGEGDQPQHF,TRBV12-3/TRBV12-4
CASSSTSVSYNEQFF,TRBV19
CSAEGLQEQFF,TRBV20-1
CASRSTGTGFEKLFF,TRBV6-1
CSARRLAGVYTDTQYF,TRBV20-1
CASSRTPGETQYF,TRBV5-1
CAISGLAQLSYNEQFF,TRBV10-3
CASSQEWSEQFF,TRBV3-1
CASSQGHQRGGDRDTQYF,TRBV4-1
CASSLRMRTGTSGDNEQFF,TRBV11-2
CASSSLAGGSNNEQFF,TRBV5-1
CASSSAVYQPQHF,TRBV12-3/TRBV12-4